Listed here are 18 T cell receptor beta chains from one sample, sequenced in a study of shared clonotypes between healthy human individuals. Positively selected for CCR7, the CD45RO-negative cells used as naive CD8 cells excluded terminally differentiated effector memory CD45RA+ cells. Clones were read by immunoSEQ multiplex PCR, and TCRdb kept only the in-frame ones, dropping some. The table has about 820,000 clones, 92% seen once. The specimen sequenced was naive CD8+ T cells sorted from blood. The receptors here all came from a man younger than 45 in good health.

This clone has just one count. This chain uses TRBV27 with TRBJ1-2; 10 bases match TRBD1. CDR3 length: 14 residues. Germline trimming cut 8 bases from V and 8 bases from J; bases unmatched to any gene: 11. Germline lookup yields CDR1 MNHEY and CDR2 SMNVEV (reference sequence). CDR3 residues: CASSRGTGAGGYTF. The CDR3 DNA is TGTGCCAGCTCACGGGGGACAGGGGCTGGCGGCTACACCTTC.

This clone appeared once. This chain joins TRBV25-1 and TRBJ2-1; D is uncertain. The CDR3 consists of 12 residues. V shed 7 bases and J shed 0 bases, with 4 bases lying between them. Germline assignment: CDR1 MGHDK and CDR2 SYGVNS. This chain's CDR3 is CASILSYNEQFF. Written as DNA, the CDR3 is TGTGCCAGCATTCTCTCCTACAATGAGCAGTTCTTC.

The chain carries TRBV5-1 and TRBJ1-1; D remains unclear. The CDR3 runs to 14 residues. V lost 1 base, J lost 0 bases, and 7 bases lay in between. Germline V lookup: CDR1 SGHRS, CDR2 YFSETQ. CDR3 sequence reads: CASSLYRLNTEAFF. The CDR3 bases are TGCGCCAGCAGCTTGTACCGGTTGAACACTGAAGCTTTCTTT.

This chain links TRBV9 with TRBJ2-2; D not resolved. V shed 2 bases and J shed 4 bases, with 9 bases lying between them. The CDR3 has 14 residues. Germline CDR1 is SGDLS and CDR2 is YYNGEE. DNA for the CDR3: TGTGCCAGCAGCGTTGAGAGCTCCACCGGGGAGCTGTTTTTT. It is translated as CASSVESSTGELFF.

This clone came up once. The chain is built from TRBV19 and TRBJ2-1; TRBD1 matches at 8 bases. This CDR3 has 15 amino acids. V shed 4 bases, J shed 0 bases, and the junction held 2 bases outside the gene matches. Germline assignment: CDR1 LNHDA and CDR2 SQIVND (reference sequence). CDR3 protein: CASSKTGDSYNEQFF. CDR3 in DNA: TGTGCCAGTAGTAAGACAGGGGACTCCTACAATGAGCAGTTCTTC.

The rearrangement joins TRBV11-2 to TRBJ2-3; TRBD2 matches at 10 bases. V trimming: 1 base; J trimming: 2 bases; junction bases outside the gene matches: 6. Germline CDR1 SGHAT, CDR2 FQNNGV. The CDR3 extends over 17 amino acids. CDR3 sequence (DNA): TGTGCCAGCAGCTTAGGGCTAGCGGGAGTTTTCACAGATACGCAGTATTTT. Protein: CASSLGLAGVFTDTQYF.

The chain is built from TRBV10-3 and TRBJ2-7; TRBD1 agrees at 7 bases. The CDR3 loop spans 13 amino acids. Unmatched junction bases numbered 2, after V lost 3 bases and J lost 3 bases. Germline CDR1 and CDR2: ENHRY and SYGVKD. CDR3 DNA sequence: TGTGCCATCAGTGAAGGGGGCAACTACGAGCAGTACTTC. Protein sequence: CAISEGGNYEQYF.

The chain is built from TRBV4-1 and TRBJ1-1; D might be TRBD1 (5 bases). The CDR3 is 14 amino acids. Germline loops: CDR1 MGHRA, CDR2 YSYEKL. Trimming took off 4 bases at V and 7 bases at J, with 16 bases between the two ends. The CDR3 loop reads CASSPHRGIVEAFF. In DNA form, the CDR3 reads TGCGCCAGCAGCCCACATCGGGGGATTGTTGAAGCTTTCTTT.

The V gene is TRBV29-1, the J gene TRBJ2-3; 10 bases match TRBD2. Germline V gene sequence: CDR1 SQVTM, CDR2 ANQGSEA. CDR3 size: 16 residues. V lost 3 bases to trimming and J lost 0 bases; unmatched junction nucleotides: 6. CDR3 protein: CSVDLAGGPSTDTQYF. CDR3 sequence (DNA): TGCAGCGTTGATTTAGCGGGAGGCCCTAGCACAGATACGCAGTATTTT.

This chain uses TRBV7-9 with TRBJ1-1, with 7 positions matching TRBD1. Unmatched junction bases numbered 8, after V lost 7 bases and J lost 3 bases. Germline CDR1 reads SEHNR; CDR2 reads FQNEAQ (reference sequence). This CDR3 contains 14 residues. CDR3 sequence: CASNKRTGDTEAFF. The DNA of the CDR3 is TGTGCCAGCAACAAAAGGACAGGCGACACTGAAGCTTTCTTT.

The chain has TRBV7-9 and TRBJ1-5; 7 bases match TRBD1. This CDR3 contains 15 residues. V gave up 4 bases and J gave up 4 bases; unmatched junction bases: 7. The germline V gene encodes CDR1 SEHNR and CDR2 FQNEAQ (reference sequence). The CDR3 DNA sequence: TGTGCCAGCAGCTCGACAGGGATGGGAAATCAGCCCCAGCATTTT. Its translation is CASSSTGMGNQPQHF.

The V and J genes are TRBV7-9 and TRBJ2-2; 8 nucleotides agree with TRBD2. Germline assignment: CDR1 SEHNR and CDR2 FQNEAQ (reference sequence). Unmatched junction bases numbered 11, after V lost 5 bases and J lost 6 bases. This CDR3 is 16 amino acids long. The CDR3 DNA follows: TGTGCCAGCAGCCCCCCCGGGACTAGATGGGCCGGGGAGCTGTTTTTT. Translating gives CASSPPGTRWAGELFF.

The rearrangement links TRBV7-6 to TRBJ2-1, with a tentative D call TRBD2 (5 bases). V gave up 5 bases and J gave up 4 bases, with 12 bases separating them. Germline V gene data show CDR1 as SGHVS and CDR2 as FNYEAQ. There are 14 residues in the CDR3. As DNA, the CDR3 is TGTGCCAGCAGCCTGAGGGAGAGGTACAATGAGCAGTTCTTC. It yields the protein CASSLRERYNEQFF. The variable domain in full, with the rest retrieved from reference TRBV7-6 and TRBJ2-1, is GAGVSQSPRYKVTKRGQDVALRCDPISGHVSLYWYRQALGQGPEFLTYFNYEAQQDKSGLPNDRFSAERPEGSISTLTIQRTEQRDSAMYRCASSLRERYNEQFFGPGTRLTVL.

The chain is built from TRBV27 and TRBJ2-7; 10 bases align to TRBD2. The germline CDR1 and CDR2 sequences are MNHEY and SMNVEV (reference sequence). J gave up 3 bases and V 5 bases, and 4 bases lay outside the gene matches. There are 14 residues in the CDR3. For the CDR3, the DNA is TGTGCCAGCAGTGTACTAGCGGGACACTACGAGCAGTACTTC. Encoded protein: CASSVLAGHYEQYF.

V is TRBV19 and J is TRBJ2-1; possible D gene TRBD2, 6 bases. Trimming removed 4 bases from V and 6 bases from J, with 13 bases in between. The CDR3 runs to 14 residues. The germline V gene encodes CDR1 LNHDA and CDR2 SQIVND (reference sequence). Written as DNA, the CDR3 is TGTGCCAGTAGTACAAAGGGACTTTTCAATGAGCAGTTCTTC. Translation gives CASSTKGLFNEQFF.

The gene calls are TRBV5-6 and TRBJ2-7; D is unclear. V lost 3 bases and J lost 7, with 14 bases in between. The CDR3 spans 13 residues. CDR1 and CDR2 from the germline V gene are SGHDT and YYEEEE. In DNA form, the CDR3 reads TGTGCCAGCAGCTCCGGGCTAAACTGGGAGCAGTACTTC. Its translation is CASSSGLNWEQYF.

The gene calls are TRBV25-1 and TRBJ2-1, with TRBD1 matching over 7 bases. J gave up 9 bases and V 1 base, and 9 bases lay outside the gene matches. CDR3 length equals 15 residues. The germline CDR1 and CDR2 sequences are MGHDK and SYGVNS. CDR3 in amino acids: CASSEFDRVVGEQFF. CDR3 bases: TGTGCCAGCAGTGAATTCGACAGGGTAGTCGGTGAGCAGTTCTTC.

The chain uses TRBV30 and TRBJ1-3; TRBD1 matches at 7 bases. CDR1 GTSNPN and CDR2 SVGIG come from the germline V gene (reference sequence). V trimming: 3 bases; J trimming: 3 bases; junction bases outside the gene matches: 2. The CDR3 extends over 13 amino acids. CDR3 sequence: CAWRYRGGNTIYF. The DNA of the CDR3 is TGTGCCTGGAGGTACAGGGGTGGAAACACCATATATTTT.